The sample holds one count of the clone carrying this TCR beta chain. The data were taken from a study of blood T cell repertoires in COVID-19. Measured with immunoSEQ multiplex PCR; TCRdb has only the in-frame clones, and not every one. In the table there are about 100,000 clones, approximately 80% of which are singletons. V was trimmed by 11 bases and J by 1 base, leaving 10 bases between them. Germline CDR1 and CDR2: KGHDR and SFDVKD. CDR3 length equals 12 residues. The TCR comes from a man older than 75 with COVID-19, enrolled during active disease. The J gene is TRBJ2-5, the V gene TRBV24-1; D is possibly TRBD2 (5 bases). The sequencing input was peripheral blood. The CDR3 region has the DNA TGTGCCAGCTCCGGGATCCAAGAGACCCAGTACTTC. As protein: CASSGIQETQYF.